Sequencing of this T cell receptor beta chain was carried out in a study of metastatic and nonmetastatic thyroid tumors. Study-level information: Both malignant and benign thyroid patients supplied peripheral blood and tumor or nodule tissue samples, across which the repertoires of these patients were then compared.

MiXCR re-clonotyped the PCR reads for TCRdb. The sample holds 20,000 or so clones, roughly 22% seen once. Germline values: CDR1 SGHVS, CDR2 FQNEAQ. V gave up 5 bases and J gave up 7 bases, with 14 bases separating them. The CDR3 runs 13 residues. In this sample, this clone turned up many times. Treatment of any kind had been given to no patient before thyroid surgery. The receptor was derived from a female donor with papillary thyroid cancer or a benign thyroid nodule (not recorded which). Some clones in this sample may be carry-over from other donors' samples. V gene TRBV7-8 combines with J gene TRBJ1-1; D not resolved. The sample comprised tumor tissue. CDR3: CASSPRIEGEAFF. Here the CDR3 DNA reads TGTGCCAGCAGCCCTCGAATCGAGGGTGAAGCTTTCTTT.